The 29 T cell receptor beta chains listed next were all sequenced from one sample in a study of cytomegalovirus exposure and HLA in healthy donors. The PCR was carried out with 60 Vbeta primers and 13 Jbeta primers. Repertoires were generated with immunoSEQ multiplex PCR, while TCRdb's copy carries only in-frame clones and drops some. The table records approximately 100,000 clones, roughly a tenth of them present only once. The sample consisted of PBMCs. The receptor set was obtained from a middle-aged man in good health and CMV-seropositive.

The chain carries TRBV11-3 and TRBJ2-2; D uncertain. The CDR3 extends over 14 amino acids. From germline, CDR1 is SGHNT and CDR2 YENEEA. V was trimmed by 1 base and J by 6 bases, leaving 9 bases between them. For the CDR3, the DNA is TGTGCCAGCAGCTTAGTTTCAGTTCCCGGGGAGCTGTTTTTT. This sequence encodes CASSLVSVPGELFF. The complete variable domain, with remaining parts taken from reference TRBV11-3 and TRBJ2-2, reads EAGVVQSPRYKIIEKKQPVAFWCNPISGHNTLYWYLQNLGQGPELLIRYENEEAVDDSQLPKDRFSAERLKGVDSTLKIQPAELGDSAVYLCASSLVSVPGELFFGEGSRLTVL.

The chain carries TRBV21-1 and TRBJ2-3; the table's D call of TRBD1 was not tested on the DNA. TRBV21-1 is deemed a pseudogene. There are 17 residues in the CDR3. CDR3 loop: CASSRRVGQGFRDTQYF. The DNA for the CDR3 is TGTGCCAGCAGCAGGAGGGTGGGACAGGGGTTTAGGGATACGCAGTATTTT.

In this sample, this clone turned up a few times. The genes are TRBV13 and TRBJ2-1; no definite D call. The ends were cut back, 4 bases at V and 6 bases at J, with 10 bases in the middle. This CDR3 region has 13 residues. Germline loops: CDR1 PRHDT, CDR2 FYEKMQ (reference sequence). Here the CDR3 reads CASSSSLFNEQFF. CDR3 bases: TGTGCCAGCAGCTCCTCCCTCTTCAATGAGCAGTTCTTC. Using reference TRBV13 and TRBJ2-1 for the parts outside the CDR3, the full variable domain is AAGVIQSPRHLIKEKRETATLKCYPIPRHDTVYWYQQGPGQDPQFLISFYEKMQSDKGSIPDRFSAQQFSDYHSELNMSSLELGDSALYFCASSSSLFNEQFFGPGTRLTVL.

V is TRBV4-2 and J is TRBJ2-7; 7 bases line up with TRBD2. This CDR3 contains 15 residues. Germline lookup yields CDR1 LGHNA and CDR2 YNFKEQ. Unmatched junction bases numbered 8, after V lost 1 base and J lost 5 bases. The CDR3 nucleotides read TGTGCCAGCAGCCAAGGTGCGGGAGCCGGGGACGAGCAGTACTTC. Its translation: CASSQGAGAGDEQYF.

This clone was detected a few times. The rearrangement links TRBV5-1 to TRBJ1-5; D is unclear. The ends were cut back, 0 bases at V and 7 bases at J, with 11 bases in the middle. Germline V gene lookup returns CDR1 SGHRS and CDR2 YFSETQ. The CDR3 consists of 14 residues. As DNA, the CDR3 is TGCGCCAGCAGCTTGGGGGAGTCTGGACAGCCCCAGCATTTT. Its protein is CASSLGESGQPQHF.

A few counts support this clone. The chain couples TRBV6-5 to TRBJ1-2; the match to TRBD1 covers 11 bases. Germline assignment: CDR1 MNHEY and CDR2 SVGAGI. The V and J ends lost 5 bases and 7 bases, in that order; junction bases with no gene match: 6. The CDR3 consists of 14 residues. The CDR3 nucleotides read TGTGCCAGCAGTACGACCGGGACAGGGGGTGGCTACACCTTC. Its protein product is CASSTTGTGGGYTF.

This chain uses TRBV18 with TRBJ1-1, with D tentatively TRBD1 (5 bases). CDR1 and CDR2 (germline): KGHSH, LQKENI. CDR3 length: 14 residues. Trimming took 3 bases from V and 0 from J, leaving 8 bases between them. DNA of the CDR3: TGTGCCAGCTCACCGGAGGGGCTGAACACTGAAGCTTTCTTT. Amino acid sequence: CASSPEGLNTEAFF.

In this sample, this clone turned up a few times. This chain connects TRBV6-5 to TRBJ2-5; 11 nucleotides line up with TRBD2. The germline V gene encodes CDR1 MNHEY and CDR2 SVGAGI. The junction had 5 bases not matched to a gene; V was cut back by 6 bases and J by 2 bases. The CDR3 runs 15 residues. CDR3: CASSWTSGPQETQYF. In DNA form, the CDR3 reads TGTGCCAGCAGCTGGACTAGCGGGCCGCAAGAGACCCAGTACTTC.

The rearrangement links TRBV9 to TRBJ1-1, with D unclear. Trimming took off 0 bases at V and 4 bases at J, with 10 bases between the two ends. Germline CDR1 SGDLS, CDR2 YYNGEE. CDR3 length: 14 residues. CDR3 loop: CASSVGDSRTEAFF. CDR3 in DNA: TGTGCCAGCAGCGTAGGAGACTCTCGCACTGAAGCTTTCTTT.

The chain couples TRBV27 to TRBJ2-2; 7 positions agree with TRBD2. The V and J ends lost 8 bases and 1 base, in that order; junction bases with no gene match: 4. Germline CDR1 MNHEY, CDR2 SMNVEV (reference sequence). The CDR3 spans 14 residues. This CDR3 is CASGGRLNTGELFF. DNA for the CDR3: TGTGCCAGCGGCGGGAGACTGAACACCGGGGAGCTGTTTTTT.

This chain links TRBV18 with TRBJ2-2, with 10 nucleotides matching TRBD1. V dropped 5 bases and J dropped 6; count of bases not matched to a gene: 3. The germline V gene has CDR1 KGHSH and CDR2 LQKENI. The CDR3 runs to 14 residues. The CDR3 nucleotides read TGTGCCAGCTCATTCGGACAGGGGGCCGGGGAGCTGTTTTTT. It specifies CASSFGQGAGELFF. The variable domain in full, with the rest retrieved from reference TRBV18 and TRBJ2-2, is NAGVMQNPRHLVRRRGQEARLRCSPMKGHSHVYWYRQLPEEGLKFMVYLQKENIIDESGMPKERFSAEFPKEGPSILRIQQVVRGDSAAYFCASSFGQGAGELFFGEGSRLTVL.

V and J are TRBV7-3 and TRBJ2-5; 7 bases are shared with TRBD2. The germline V gene encodes CDR1 SGHTA and CDR2 FQGTGA. Losses at the gene ends were 3 bases for V and 2 bases for J; bases not matched to a gene: 9. There are 16 residues in the CDR3. The CDR3 DNA sequence: TGTGCCAGCAGCTTGTCCCCGGGGGGTGGACAAGAGACCCAGTACTTC. Translated: CASSLSPGGGQETQYF.

The V call is TRBV15, the J call TRBJ2-5; D ambiguous. The germline V gene encodes CDR1 LNHNV and CDR2 YYDKDF (reference sequence). The ends were cut back, 3 bases at V and 1 base at J, with 9 bases in the middle. The CDR3 consists of 14 residues. The CDR3 sequence is CATSSGPAQETQYF. The DNA of the CDR3 is TGTGCCACCAGCAGCGGTCCCGCCCAAGAGACCCAGTACTTC.

The chain recombines TRBV9 with TRBJ1-2; 11 nucleotides match TRBD1. This CDR3 spans 15 amino acids. Unmatched junction bases numbered 11, after V lost 2 bases and J lost 11 bases. The V gene's germline CDR1 is SGDLS and CDR2 YYNGEE. The CDR3 reads CASSVDGQGALGYTF. The DNA for the CDR3 is TGTGCCAGCAGCGTGGATGGACAGGGGGCTTTGGGATACACCTTC. Supplemented by reference TRBV9 and TRBJ1-2, the full variable domain reads DSGVTQTPKHLITATGQRVTLRCSPRSGDLSVYWYQQSLDQGLQFLIQYYNGEERAKGNILERFSAQQFPDLHSELNLSSLELGDSALYFCASSVDGQGALGYTFGSGTRLTVV.

The chain has TRBV7-9 and TRBJ1-1, with a weak D call TRBD1 (6 bases). The CDR3 sequence is 16 residues long. Germline V gives CDR1 SEHNR, CDR2 FQNEAQ (reference sequence). The ends were cut back, 2 bases at V and 3 bases at J, with 16 bases in the middle. The CDR3 reads CASSLSTGYRDTEAFF. For the CDR3, the DNA is TGTGCCAGCAGCTTATCGACAGGATATAGGGACACTGAAGCTTTCTTT. The full variable domain, rest sourced from reference TRBV7-9 and TRBJ1-1, is DTGVSQNPRHKITKRGQNVTFRCDPISEHNRLYWYRQTLGQGPEFLTYFQNEAQLEKSRLLSDRFSAERPKGSFSTLEIQRTEQGDSAMYLCASSLSTGYRDTEAFFGQGTRLTVV.

This clone was observed a few times. The V call is TRBV30, the J call TRBJ1-3; 11 bases are a match to TRBD1. The germline gives CDR1 GTSNPN, CDR2 SVGIG (reference sequence). V gave up 4 bases and J gave up 1 base; unmatched junction bases: 9. The CDR3 runs to 17 residues. CDR3 in DNA: TGTGCCTGGACACCACGGACAGGGGGCTTATCTGGAAACACCATATATTTT. Its translation is CAWTPRTGGLSGNTIYF.

The table lists this clone with a few counts. V and J are TRBV7-9 and TRBJ2-7; 13 nucleotides line up with TRBD2. The CDR3 has 14 amino acids. The junction had 2 bases not matched to a gene; V was cut back by 4 bases and J by 5 bases. Germline V gene sequence: CDR1 SEHNR, CDR2 FQNEAQ (reference sequence). The CDR3 nucleotides read TGTGCCAGCAGCTCCGGACTAGCGGGAGACGAGCAGTACTTC. Translation gives CASSSGLAGDEQYF.

CDR3 sequence (DNA): TGTGCCAGCAGCTTGGCCGACTTCCTCGGAGAAACAGAGACCCAGTACTTC. Protein product: CASSLADFLGETETQYF. The chain couples TRBV5-4 to TRBJ2-5; D unresolved. The germline V and J ends were trimmed by 0 bases and 4 bases, with 19 bases remaining between them. The germline CDR1 and CDR2 sequences are SGHNT and YYREEE (reference sequence). The length of the CDR3 is 17 residues.

This clone has only a few counts. This sequence joins TRBV7-9 and TRBJ2-1; 7 nucleotides agree with TRBD1. From germline, CDR1 is SEHNR and CDR2 FQNEAQ (reference sequence). This CDR3 contains 16 residues. V lost 5 bases, J lost 7 bases, and 14 bases stayed unmatched. The CDR3 DNA reads TGTGCCAGCAGCCCAACGACAGGGTGGGTGAGAAATGAGCAGTTCTTC. It is translated as CASSPTTGWVRNEQFF.

The chain recombines TRBV25-1 with TRBJ1-1; a weak D match, TRBD1 (6 bases). Germline V gene sequence: CDR1 MGHDK, CDR2 SYGVNS. Trimming removed 6 bases from V and 5 bases from J, with 13 bases in between. This CDR3 has 13 residues. Written as DNA, the CDR3 is TGTGCCAGCAGCCTCAGGGGAGCGACTGAAGCTTTCTTT. Its protein product is CASSLRGATEAFF.

This clone was counted a few times. V gene TRBV6-6 combines with J gene TRBJ2-3; D not certain. CDR3 size: 11 residues. Germline CDR1 is MNHNY and CDR2 is SVGAGI (reference sequence). The germline V and J ends were trimmed by 8 bases and 2 bases, with 5 bases remaining between them. The CDR3 spells CASVYTDTQYF. In DNA, the CDR3 is TGTGCCAGCGTATACACAGATACGCAGTATTTT.

This clone was counted a few times. The J gene is TRBJ2-1, the V gene TRBV6-4; 10 bases agree with TRBD2. The CDR3 runs to 16 residues. V shed 5 bases, J shed 3 bases, and the junction held 7 bases outside the gene matches. Germline V gene lookup returns CDR1 MRHNA and CDR2 SNTAGT. The CDR3 nucleotides read TGTGCCAGCAGTTTTTCTAGCGGGAGAGGCTACAATGAGCAGTTCTTC. As protein: CASSFSSGRGYNEQFF.

This clone was detected only a few times. The chain has TRBV6-6 and TRBJ2-7, with TRBD2 identical over 7 bases. The junction had 11 bases not matched to a gene; V was cut back by 2 bases and J by 7 bases. The CDR3 runs 15 residues. Germline V CDR1 and CDR2: MNHNY, SVGAGI (reference sequence). The CDR3 DNA follows: TGTGCCAGCAGTTACGAGCGGGATCCTACCCCGGAGCAGTACTTC. Encoded protein: CASSYERDPTPEQYF.

V usage is TRBV5-1 and J usage is TRBJ2-6; D might be TRBD1 (6 bases). Germline values: CDR1 SGHRS, CDR2 YFSETQ. The CDR3 has 15 amino acids. The germline V and J ends were trimmed by 4 bases and 3 bases, with 11 bases remaining between them. CDR3 DNA sequence: TGCGCCAGCAGCATAACAGGGTTTGGGGCCAACGTCCTGACTTTC. Its translation is CASSITGFGANVLTF. Full variable domain (missing parts from reference TRBV5-1 and TRBJ2-6): KAGVTQTPRYLIKTRGQQVTLSCSPISGHRSVSWYQQTPGQGLQFLFEYFSETQRNKGNFPGRFSGRQFSNSRSEMNVSTLELGDSALYLCASSITGFGANVLTFGAGSRLTVL.

This clone was seen a few times. The V call is TRBV5-6, the J call TRBJ2-7, with a possible D match to TRBD1 (5 bases). Germline V gene sequence: CDR1 SGHDT, CDR2 YYEEEE. The CDR3 length is 12 residues. The V gene lost 5 bases and the J gene lost 2 bases, with 8 bases spanning the gap. The CDR3 DNA follows: TGTGCCAGCAGTGGGGCAGCCTACGAGCAGTACTTC. It encodes CASSGAAYEQYF.

The chain employs TRBV30 and TRBJ1-1; 7 positions agree with TRBD1. Germline V gives CDR1 GTSNPN, CDR2 SVGIG (reference sequence). The ends lost 6 bases at V and 10 bases at J; junction bases unmatched: 11. This CDR3 region has 12 residues. This CDR3 reads CACTQGLTPAFF. CDR3 nucleotides: TGTGCCTGCACACAGGGGTTAACTCCAGCTTTCTTT.

This clone was counted a few times. The V and J genes are TRBV12-5 and TRBJ1-3, with D perhaps matching TRBD1 (6 bases). CDR1 LGHNT and CDR2 FRNRAP come from the germline V gene. The V end lost 1 base, the J end lost 4 bases, and 8 bases lay between the germline ends. The CDR3 totals 14 residues. CDR3 protein: CASGLGTAGNTIYF. The CDR3 region has the DNA TGTGCTAGTGGTTTGGGGACAGCCGGAAACACCATATATTTT.

This sequence joins TRBV7-9 and TRBJ1-1; TRBD1 matches 8 bases. Germline assignment: CDR1 SEHNR and CDR2 FQNEAQ (reference sequence). The CDR3 spans 16 residues. Losses at the gene ends were 5 bases for V and 4 bases for J; bases not matched to a gene: 12. As DNA, the CDR3 is TGTGCCAGCAGCGCCCCGTCAGGGGGCGGGATCACTGAAGCTTTCTTT. Amino acid sequence: CASSAPSGGGITEAFF.

This clone was detected a few times. The chain uses TRBV6-5 and TRBJ1-1; D is possibly TRBD1 (5 bases). Between the trimmed V and J ends, which lost 0 bases and 4 bases, there was a span of 9 bases. The CDR3 loop spans 14 amino acids. Germline lookup yields CDR1 MNHEY and CDR2 SVGAGI. The CDR3 DNA sequence: TGTGCCAGCAGTTACTCGTACGGGGGCACTGAAGCTTTCTTT. This gives the protein CASSYSYGGTEAFF.